The clone carrying this T cell receptor (beta chain) was detected only a few times. Its antigen is as yet unknown. UMIs and sample barcodes were carried by the TCR alpha and TCR beta cDNA libraries that 5'RACE produced using constant-segment primers. TCRdb used MiXCR to reprocess the 5' RACE reads, holding one entry per CDR3 protein. This table holds some 320,000 distinct CDR3 sequences, less than 20% found once. This CDR3 has 11 residues. Germline V lookup: CDR1 MDHEN, CDR2 SYDVKM. The ends were cut back, 6 bases at V and 13 bases at J, with 15 bases in the middle. This sample stems from a study of T-cell memory formation after mild COVID-19. For the study at large: Each donor largely had its own TCR clusters.

General study results and limits: There were some responding clones in pre-infection memory, which suggested that cross-reactive memory had joined. The study found balanced CD4/CD8 in clones contracting day 15 to 85 and a CD4+ lean in later expanders.

This TCR came from a young man who had mild COVID-19 (a few samples of this study predate the infection). Cell type and time point are not known. V and J are TRBV28 and TRBJ2-5, with D possibly being TRBD1 (6 bases). The sequencing sample was made of PBMCs or a T cell subset sorted from them (not recorded which). The CDR3, as DNA: TGTGCCAGCAGCCTATCAGGGGCCCGGTACTTC. This encodes CASSLSGARYF.